The clone carrying this T cell receptor beta chain was detected a few times. Its antigen is not identified. Germline CDR1 MNHNY, CDR2 SVGAGI (reference sequence). The CDR3 covers 13 residues. V was trimmed by 7 bases and J by 5 bases, leaving 11 bases between them. Using its own MiXCR run on the reads, TCRdb lists one record per CDR3 protein. The table records about 470,000 distinct CDR3 sequences, roughly 42% of them present only once. This sample is part of a study of T cell repertoires in cytomegalovirus infection. Study-level background: Peptides in the study included HLA-C-restricted and HLA-B-restricted CMV epitopes. Public signatures in TCR beta pointed to CMV infection and matching HLA type.

Study-level points and caveats: CMV-specific TCR beta clonotypes restricted by HLA-C dominated the ex vivo response.

The input for sequencing was cultured PBMCs, taken from culture after CMV antigen stimulation. This receptor was taken from a human donor in good health (CMV status not recorded). Some clones in this sample may be carry-over from other donors' samples. V gene TRBV6-6 combines with J gene TRBJ1-4; no clear D. CDR3 protein: CASMGRNNEKLFF. The CDR3 DNA is TGTGCCAGCATGGGGAGGAACAATGAAAAACTGTTTTTT.